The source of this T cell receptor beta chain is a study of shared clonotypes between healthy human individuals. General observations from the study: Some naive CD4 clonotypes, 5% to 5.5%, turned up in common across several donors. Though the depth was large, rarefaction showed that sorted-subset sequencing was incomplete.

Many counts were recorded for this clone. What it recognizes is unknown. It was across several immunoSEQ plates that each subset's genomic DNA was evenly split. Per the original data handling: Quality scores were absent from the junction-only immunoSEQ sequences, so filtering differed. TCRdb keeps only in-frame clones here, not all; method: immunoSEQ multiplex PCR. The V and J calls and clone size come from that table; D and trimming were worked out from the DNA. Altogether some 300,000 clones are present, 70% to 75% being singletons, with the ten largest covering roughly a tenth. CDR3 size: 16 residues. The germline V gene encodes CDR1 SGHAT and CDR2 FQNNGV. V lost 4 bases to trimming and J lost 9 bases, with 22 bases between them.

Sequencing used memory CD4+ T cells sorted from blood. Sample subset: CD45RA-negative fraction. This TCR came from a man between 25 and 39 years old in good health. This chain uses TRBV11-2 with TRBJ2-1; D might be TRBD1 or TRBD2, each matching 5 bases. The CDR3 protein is CASSSRLVGTVGEQFF. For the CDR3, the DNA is TGTGCCAGCAGCTCAAGGTTGGTCGGGACCGTTGGTGAGCAGTTCTTC.